This T cell receptor (beta chain) comes out of a study of a mutant IDH1 vaccine in newly diagnosed glioma. The CDR3 is 15 residues long. Unmatched junction bases numbered 6, after V lost 6 bases and J lost 0 bases. Looked up from germline, CDR1 is MGHDK and CDR2 is SYGVNS. Using immunoSEQ multiplex PCR, the repertoire was profiled, and TCRdb retains in-frame clones only, with some absent. The table has about 59,000 clones, 80% to 85% seen once. Specified time point: week 47, end of study. In every dose of vaccine, 300 ug of mutant IDH1 20-mer peptide was given alongside topical imiquimod. Turning to this clone: The antigen is not known.

The chain recombines TRBV25-1 with TRBJ1-1, with 8 bases lining up with TRBD1. This specimen consisted of PBMCs, obtained from a glioma patient whose treatment included an IDH1 peptide vaccine. The receptor was derived from a man aged 25-40 years with glioma. CDR3 DNA: TGTGCCAGCAGCCAACAGGGGGTAGTGAACACTGAAGCTTTCTTT. Protein: CASSQQGVVNTEAFF. Drawing the rest from reference TRBV25-1 and TRBJ1-1, the complete variable domain is EADIYQTPRYLVIGTGKKITLECSQTMGHDKMYWYQQDPGMELHLIHYSYGVNSTEKGDLSSESTVSRIRTEHFPLTLESARPSHTSQYLCASSQQGVVNTEAFFGQGTRLTVV.